These T cell receptor beta chains were read from a single sample in a study of blood T cell repertoires in COVID-19. Generated by immunoSEQ multiplex PCR, the TCRdb table keeps only in-frame clones and is missing some. The table has about 210,000 clones, approximately 90% seen once. The sequencing input was peripheral blood. Source of these receptors: a man between 25 and 39 years old with acute or convalescent COVID-19. Both conserved end residues are part of each CDR3. D genes are given only for firm matches. Clone size is stated in some rows and not others, as once, few, many or a class when expanded.

CDR3 protein | CDR3 DNA | D gene | clone size | J gene | V gene
CASSWGVSTEAFF | TGTGCCAGCAGTTGGGGGGTATCAACTGAAGCTTTCTTT | . | . | TRBJ1-1 | TRBV6-6
CASSLTGLRHATNEKLFF | TGTGCCAGCAGCTTAACGGGACTCCGCCATGCAACTAATGAAAAACTGTTTTTT | . | . | TRBJ1-4 | TRBV5-6
CASNRQLYEQYF | TGTGCCAGCAATCGACAGCTATACGAGCAGTACTTC | . | . | TRBJ2-7 | TRBV2
CASSQLRHEQYF | TGTGCCAGCAGCCAACTCCGTCACGAGCAGTACTTC | . | . | TRBJ2-7 | TRBV3-1/TRBV3-2
CASSTRGTDQPQHF | TGTGCCAGCAGCACCCGGGGTACGGATCAGCCCCAGCATTTT | . | . | TRBJ1-5 | TRBV9
CASSLYLADYNEQFF | TGTGCCAGCAGCTTATATCTAGCGGACTACAATGAGCAGTTCTTC | TRBD2 | . | TRBJ2-1 | TRBV7-3
CASSQVGAMNTEAFF | TGTGCCAGCAGCCAAGTTGGGGCTATGAACACTGAAGCTTTCTTT | . | once | TRBJ1-1 | TRBV3-1/TRBV3-2
CATSVTGTSREQFF | TGTGCCACCAGTGTCACCGGGACTAGCCGTGAGCAGTTCTTC | TRBD2 | . | TRBJ2-1 | TRBV24-1
CASSWQGSSVKFF | TGTGCCAGCAGTTGGCAGGGGTCTTCCGTCAAGTTCTTC | . | . | TRBJ2-1 | TRBV28
CASSSRGSSGNTIYF | TGTGCCAGCAGCTCCCGAGGAAGCTCTGGAAACACCATATATTTT | . | . | TRBJ1-3 | TRBV9
CASSYLGQGLYEQYF | TGTGCCAGCAGTTACCTCGGACAGGGCCTCTACGAGCAGTACTTC | TRBD1 | . | TRBJ2-7 | TRBV6-5
CASSARVYSSYNEQFF | TGTGCCAGCAGTGCCAGGGTCTATTCCTCCTACAATGAGCAGTTCTTC | . | once | TRBJ2-1 | TRBV6-1
CASSLSGNDEQYF | TGTGCCAGCAGCTTATCAGGGAACGACGAGCAGTACTTC | . | once | TRBJ2-7 | TRBV7-6
CASSLSYSNQPQHF | TGTGCCAGCAGCCTTAGTTATAGCAATCAGCCCCAGCATTTT | . | few | TRBJ1-5 | TRBV7-9
CASSSGTSGSRAGELFF | TGTGCCAGCAGCTCGGGGACTAGCGGGAGTAGAGCCGGGGAGCTGTTTTTT | TRBD2 | . | TRBJ2-2 | TRBV13
CASSDRTPYEQYF | TGTGCCAGCAGCGATCGGACACCCTACGAGCAGTACTTC | . | . | TRBJ2-7 | TRBV5-6
CASSLGGGQETQYF | TGTGCCAGCAGCCTAGGGGGGGGCCAAGAGACCCAGTACTTC | . | once | TRBJ2-5 | TRBV9
CASGAGRETQYF | TGTGCCAGTGGCGCGGGGAGAGAGACCCAGTACTTC | . | few | TRBJ2-5 | TRBV19
CASSYSTIPRTGELFF | TGTGCCAGCAGTTACTCGACTATTCCCCGCACCGGGGAGCTGTTTTTT | . | . | TRBJ2-2 | TRBV6-5
CAISEATGGTYNEQFF | TGTGCCATCAGTGAGGCTACAGGGGGGACCTACAATGAGCAGTTCTTC | TRBD1 | . | TRBJ2-1 | TRBV10-3
CASSLGWGDEQYF | TGTGCCAGCAGCTTGGGGTGGGGGGATGAGCAGTACTTC | . | . | TRBJ2-7 | TRBV7-9
CASSPWTSGDTQYF | TGTGCCAGCAGCCCATGGACTAGTGGGGATACGCAGTATTTT | TRBD2 | . | TRBJ2-3 | TRBV5-4
CASSFQSLAGSGEKLFF | TGCGCCAGCAGCTTCCAATCGTTGGCTGGGTCGGGTGAAAAACTGTTTTTT | . | . | TRBJ1-4 | TRBV5-1
CASSLADRGTHEQYF | TGTGCCAGCAGCTTAGCGGACAGGGGGACCCACGAGCAGTACTTC | TRBD1 | . | TRBJ2-7 | TRBV7-9
CASNRGGGRGINYGYTF | TGTGCCAGCAACCGAGGCGGGGGCCGCGGTATCAACTATGGCTACACCTTC | . | . | TRBJ1-2 | TRBV7-3
CASSYDSSYEQYF | TGTGCCAGCAGCTACGACAGCTCCTACGAGCAGTACTTC | . | . | TRBJ2-7 | TRBV12-3/TRBV12-4
CASSLSATGTKTQYF | TGTGCCAGCAGCTTGTCCGCGACAGGGACCAAGACCCAGTACTTC | TRBD1 | . | TRBJ2-5 | TRBV5-4
CASSFNRGTEAFF | TGTGCCAGCAGCTTCAATAGGGGCACTGAAGCTTTCTTT | . | . | TRBJ1-1 | TRBV11-1
CASSPIPPGGPSNYGYTF | TGTGCCAGCAGTCCAATTCCCCCAGGGGGTCCCTCTAACTATGGCTACACCTTC | TRBD1 | . | TRBJ1-2 | TRBV6-6
CASSFASGETQYF | TGTGCCAGCAGCTTCGCTAGCGGGGAGACCCAGTACTTC | TRBD2 | . | TRBJ2-5 | TRBV7-3
CASSPSRSISYEQYF | TGTGCCAGCTCGCCTAGCCGTTCTATCTCCTACGAGCAGTACTTC | . | . | TRBJ2-7 | TRBV18
CASSVAGGPQYF | TGTGCCAGCAGCGTGGCGGGTGGGCCCCAGTACTTC | . | . | TRBJ2-5 | TRBV9
CASSLRSREDYGYTF | TGTGCCAGCAGCTTACGCTCCAGGGAGGACTATGGCTACACCTTC | . | . | TRBJ1-2 | TRBV9
CASSLLGGTGRLDEQFF | TGTGCCAGCAGCCTCCTAGGGGGGACAGGGAGGTTGGATGAGCAGTTCTTC | TRBD1 | . | TRBJ2-1 | TRBV3-1/TRBV3-2
CASSLGDMDQETQYF | TGCGCCAGCAGCTTGGGGGACATGGACCAAGAGACCCAGTACTTC | . | . | TRBJ2-5 | TRBV5-1
CASSQKGFQGTDTQYF | TGTGCCAGCAGCCAAAAGGGGTTTCAGGGCACAGATACGCAGTATTTT | . | . | TRBJ2-3 | TRBV4-2
CSVEGSHSYEQYF | TGCAGCGTTGAAGGGTCACACTCCTACGAGCAGTACTTC | . | once | TRBJ2-7 | TRBV29-1